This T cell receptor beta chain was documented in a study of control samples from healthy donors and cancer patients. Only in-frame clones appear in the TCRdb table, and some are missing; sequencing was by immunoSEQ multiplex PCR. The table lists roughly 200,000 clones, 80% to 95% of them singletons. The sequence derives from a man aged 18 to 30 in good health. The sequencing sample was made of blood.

The CDR3 DNA follows: TGTGCCAGCAGCTCGGGACAGGGGGACGGCTACACCTTC. Translated: CASSSGQGDGYTF. The V and J genes are TRBV7-6 and TRBJ1-2; TRBD1 aligns across 11 bases. Germline V CDR1 and CDR2: SGHVS, FNYEAQ. J lost 8 bases, V lost 4 bases, and 3 bases had no gene match. The CDR3 is made up of 13 amino acids.